This T cell receptor beta chain was sequenced in a study of T cells after yellow fever vaccination. Using its own MiXCR run on the 5' RACE reads, TCRdb lists one record per CDR3 protein. This table has about 510,000 distinct CDR3 sequences, about a fifth appearing once. The V end lost 3 bases, the J end lost 5 bases, and 14 bases lay between the germline ends. The CDR3 runs 13 residues. CDR1 and CDR2 (germline): DFQATT, SNEGSKA (reference sequence). The chain joins TRBV20-1 to TRBJ2-7; D not resolved. This TCR derives from a man younger than 30 who received the YFV17D yellow fever vaccine. This material consisted of PBMCs, taken less than 25 days after the first yellow fever vaccination. CDR3 DNA sequence: TGCAGTGCTAGTAGTTTACGAGGCCACGAGCAGTACGTC. Protein product: CSASSLRGHEQYV.